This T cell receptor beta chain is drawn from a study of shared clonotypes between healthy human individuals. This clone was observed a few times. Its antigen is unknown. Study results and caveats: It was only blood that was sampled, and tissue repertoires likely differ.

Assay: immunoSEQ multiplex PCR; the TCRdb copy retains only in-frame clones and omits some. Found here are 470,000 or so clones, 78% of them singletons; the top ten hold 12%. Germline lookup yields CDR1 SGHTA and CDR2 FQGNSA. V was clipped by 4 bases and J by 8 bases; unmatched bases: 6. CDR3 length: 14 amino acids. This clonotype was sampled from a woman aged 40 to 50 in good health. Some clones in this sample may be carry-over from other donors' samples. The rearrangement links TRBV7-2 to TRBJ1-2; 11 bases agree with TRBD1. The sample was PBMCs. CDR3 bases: TGTGCCAGCAGCTCCGGACAGGGGGCGCGAGGCTACACCTTC. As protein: CASSSGQGARGYTF.